This T cell receptor beta chain appears in the sequencing data of a study of cytomegalovirus exposure and HLA in healthy donors. The study's findings and limits: According to a subsequent analysis, TCR clusters identified in the first cohort showed a tendency to co-occur across the approximately 110 validation repertoires.

Produced via immunoSEQ multiplex PCR; TCRdb's table is partial and in-frame only. The table shows about 160,000 clones, with 80% to 85% occurring only once. Remarks on this clone: Its cognate antigen is unknown.

CDR1 is SGDLS and CDR2 is YYNGEE in the germline V gene. The CDR3 has 14 amino acids. J was trimmed by 1 base and V by 4 bases; bases with no gene match: 4. The origin of this receptor is a man aged 25 to 40 in good health and CMV-seropositive. The sequenced sample consisted of PBMCs. This chain links TRBV9 with TRBJ2-7; 8 bases are shared with TRBD1. CDR3 residues: CASSSGTGSYEQYF. The CDR3 region has the DNA TGTGCCAGCAGCTCAGGGACAGGATCCTACGAGCAGTACTTC.